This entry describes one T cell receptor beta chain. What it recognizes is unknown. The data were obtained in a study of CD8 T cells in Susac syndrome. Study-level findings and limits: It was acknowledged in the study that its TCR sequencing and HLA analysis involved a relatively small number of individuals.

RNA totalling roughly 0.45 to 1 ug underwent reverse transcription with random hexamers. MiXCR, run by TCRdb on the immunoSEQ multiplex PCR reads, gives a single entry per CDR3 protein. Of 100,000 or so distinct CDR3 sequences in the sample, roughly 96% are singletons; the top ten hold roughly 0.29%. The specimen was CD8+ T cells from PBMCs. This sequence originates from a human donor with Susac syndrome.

The CDR3 DNA follows: TGCAGTGCTAGAGTCGGCGTCCGAGGGGGCGAGCAGTACTTC. Translation: CSARVGVRGGEQYF. V gene TRBV20-1 combines with J gene TRBJ2-7, with D maybe TRBD1 (6 bases). This CDR3 has 14 residues. Germline CDR1 DFQATT, CDR2 SNEGSKA (reference sequence). Trimming left V 1 base short and J 6 bases short, with 16 bases between.